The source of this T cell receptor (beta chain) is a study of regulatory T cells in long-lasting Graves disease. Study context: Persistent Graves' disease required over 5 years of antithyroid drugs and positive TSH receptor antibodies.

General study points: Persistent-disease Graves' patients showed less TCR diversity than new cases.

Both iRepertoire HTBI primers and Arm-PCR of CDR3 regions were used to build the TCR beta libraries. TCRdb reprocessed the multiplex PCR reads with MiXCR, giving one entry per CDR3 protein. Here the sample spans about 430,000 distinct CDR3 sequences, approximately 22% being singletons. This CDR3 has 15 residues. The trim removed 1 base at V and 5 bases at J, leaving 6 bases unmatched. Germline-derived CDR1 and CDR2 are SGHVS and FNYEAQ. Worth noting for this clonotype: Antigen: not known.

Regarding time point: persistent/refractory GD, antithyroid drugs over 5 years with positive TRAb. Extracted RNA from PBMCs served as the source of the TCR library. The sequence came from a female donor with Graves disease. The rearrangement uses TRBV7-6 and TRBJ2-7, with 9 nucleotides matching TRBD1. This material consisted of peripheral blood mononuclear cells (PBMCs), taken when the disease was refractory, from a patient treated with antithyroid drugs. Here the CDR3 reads CASSLGQGGVNEQYF. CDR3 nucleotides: TGTGCCAGCAGCTTAGGACAGGGGGGGGTTAACGAGCAGTACTTC.